The 30 T cell receptor beta chains given below trace back to one sample, sequenced in a study of CD8+ T cells in alopecia areata. RNA was isolated and reverse transcribed to cDNA, the sequencing template. Method: immunoSEQ multiplex PCR; TCRdb's copy keeps in-frame clones and lacks some. The top ten hold approximately 18% of the sample, which has 100,000 to 150,000 clones, almost 50% seen once. This specimen consisted of CD8+ T cells sorted from blood, obtained at week 0. These receptors all come from a human donor with alopecia areata.

This clone was detected only a few times. The rearrangement links TRBV7-9 to TRBJ2-2; D is undetermined. Between the trimmed V and J ends, which lost 2 bases and 5 bases, there was a span of 12 bases. Germline CDR1 SEHNR, CDR2 FQNEAQ (reference sequence). The CDR3 has 15 residues. CDR3 coding DNA: TGTGCCAGCAGCTTAACCAGCGCAACAACCGGGGAGCTGTTTTTT. Translated, it gives CASSLTSATTGELFF.

The chain joins TRBV5-6 to TRBJ1-2; no definite D call. Germline values: CDR1 SGHDT, CDR2 YYEEEE. The CDR3 totals 15 residues. Trimming took 0 bases from V and 2 from J, leaving 11 bases between them. This chain's CDR3 is CASSLALDTNYGYTF. CDR3 DNA sequence: TGTGCCAGCAGCTTGGCCTTGGATACAAACTATGGCTACACCTTC.

The chain carries TRBV6-5 and TRBJ1-2, with 10 bases identical to TRBD1. The CDR3 is 14 residues long. The germline V gene has CDR1 MNHEY and CDR2 SVGAGI. The V segment lost 4 bases and the J segment 4 bases; nucleotides outside the gene matches: 3. CDR3 sequence: CASSSGTGVYGYTF. The CDR3 DNA reads TGTGCCAGCAGTTCCGGGACAGGGGTCTATGGCTACACCTTC.

There are a few counts of this clone. The V and J genes are TRBV10-3 and TRBJ1-1; no firm D call. Germline CDR1 reads ENHRY; CDR2 reads SYGVKD. This CDR3 is built from 11 residues. V was cut by 8 bases and J by 1 base, with 5 bases left in between. The CDR3 spells CAIRKNTEAFF. The CDR3 DNA reads TGTGCCATCCGCAAGAACACTGAAGCTTTCTTT.

The chain joins TRBV27 to TRBJ2-7; perhaps TRBD1 as D (6 bases). V was pared by 5 bases and J by 2 bases, with 13 bases between. The CDR3 contains 14 residues. Germline V gene data show CDR1 as MNHEY and CDR2 as SMNVEV (reference sequence). The CDR3 region has the DNA TGTGCCAGCAGTCCACCAGGGGTGCCCTACGAGCAGTACTTC. It codes for CASSPPGVPYEQYF.

The genes are TRBV4-2 and TRBJ2-7, with TRBD2 identical over 12 bases. In germline, CDR1 is LGHNA, CDR2 YNFKEQ. The CDR3 has 16 residues. V dropped 0 bases and J dropped 6; count of bases not matched to a gene: 6. The CDR3 nucleotides read TGTGCCAGCAGCCAAGATGCTAGCGGGGGGGTCTCCGAGCAGTACTTC. Its translation is CASSQDASGGVSEQYF.

Here the CDR3 reads CAWSVDITYNEQFF. The CDR3 nucleotides read TGTGCCTGGAGTGTGGATATCACCTACAATGAGCAGTTCTTC. V gene TRBV30 combines with J gene TRBJ2-1; D uncertain. Germline CDR1 GTSNPN, CDR2 SVGIG (reference sequence). The CDR3 has 14 amino acids. The ends were cut back, 0 bases at V and 2 bases at J, with 8 bases in the middle. Full variable domain (remainder filled in from reference TRBV30 and TRBJ2-1): SQTIHQWPATLVQPVGSPLSLECTVEGTSNPNLYWYRQAAGRGLQLLFYSVGIGQISSEVPQNLSASRPQDRQFILSSKKLLLSDSGFYLCAWSVDITYNEQFFGPGTRLTVL.

The J gene is TRBJ2-1, the V gene TRBV10-3, with TRBD1 matching 8 bases. Trimming at V came to 1 base and at J to 0 bases, leaving 14 bases not matched to a gene. Per germline, CDR1 ENHRY and CDR2 SYGVKD. The CDR3 length is 20 residues. The CDR3 region has the DNA TGTGCCATCAGTGAGTGGGACAGGCCGACGCCAAATAGCTCCTACAATGAGCAGTTCTTC. This translates into CAISEWDRPTPNSSYNEQFF.

The J gene is TRBJ2-7, the V gene TRBV19; D call uncertain. From germline, CDR1 is LNHDA and CDR2 SQIVND (reference sequence). The CDR3 extends over 13 amino acids. V lost 6 bases, J lost 1 base, and 10 bases lay in between. In DNA form, the CDR3 reads TGTGCCAGTAGCATCGACCGTTCCTACGAGCAGTACTTC. It yields the protein CASSIDRSYEQYF.

At least ten counts were recorded for this clone. This chain joins TRBV2 and TRBJ2-2; D is ambiguous. The CDR3 sequence is 13 residues long. The germline V gene has CDR1 SNHLY and CDR2 FYNNEI. The V end was cut by 8 bases, the J end by 9 bases, with 16 bases between. In DNA form, the CDR3 reads TGTGCCAGCGTTGAAGGAAACTACCGGGAGCTGTTTTTT. As protein: CASVEGNYRELFF.

The rearrangement joins TRBV19 to TRBJ1-1, with D hard to call. The CDR3 has 13 residues. The germline V gene has CDR1 LNHDA and CDR2 SQIVND (reference sequence). Trimming removed 3 bases at V and 6 bases at J, with 11 bases between. The CDR3 protein is CASSILDAPEAFF. In DNA, the CDR3 is TGTGCCAGTAGTATCTTGGACGCTCCTGAAGCTTTCTTT. Full variable domain (missing parts from reference TRBV19 and TRBJ1-1): DGGITQSPKYLFRKEGQNVTLSCEQNLNHDAMYWYRQDPGQGLRLIYYSQIVNDFQKGDIAEGYSVSREKKESFPLTVTSAQKNPTAFYLCASSILDAPEAFFGQGTRLTVV.

The gene calls are TRBV5-1 and TRBJ1-1, with a possible D match to TRBD1 (5 bases). Germline CDR1 and CDR2: SGHRS and YFSETQ. The CDR3 consists of 15 residues. V dropped 0 bases and J dropped 4 bases, with 13 bases sitting between them. CDR3: CASSLAPGGSTEAFF. The CDR3 coding sequence is TGCGCCAGCAGCTTGGCCCCGGGGGGGAGCACTGAAGCTTTCTTT.

The V and J genes are TRBV5-6 and TRBJ1-5; TRBD1 is a possible D gene (6 bases). CDR3 size: 15 residues. Germline-derived CDR1 and CDR2 are SGHDT and YYEEEE. Deletions cut 4 bases from V and 0 bases from J, with 11 bases between. The CDR3 bases are TGTGCCAGCAGCGCAGGACAGATTAGCAATCAGCCCCAGCATTTT. This gives the protein CASSAGQISNQPQHF.

This rearrangement joins TRBV27 to TRBJ1-5; maybe TRBD1 (6 bases). The CDR3 has 19 amino acids. Trimming took 5 bases from V and 2 from J, leaving 25 bases between them. Germline V gene lookup returns CDR1 MNHEY and CDR2 SMNVEV (reference sequence). The CDR3: CASSSLSEGGRGGNQPQHF. The CDR3 nucleotides read TGTGCCAGCAGTAGTTTATCCGAAGGAGGGAGGGGGGGCAATCAGCCCCAGCATTTT.

This sequence joins TRBV27 and TRBJ1-5; no reliable D call. Trimming took off 6 bases at V and 5 bases at J, with 14 bases between the two ends. This CDR3 contains 14 residues. Germline V gene lookup returns CDR1 MNHEY and CDR2 SMNVEV (reference sequence). The CDR3 protein is CASSPFNPDQPQHF. The CDR3 DNA is TGTGCCAGCAGCCCATTTAACCCTGATCAGCCCCAGCATTTT.

In its sample, this clone was seen a few times. The rearrangement uses TRBV15 and TRBJ2-7; no clear D gene. The CDR3 is 14 amino acids. Germline V gene lookup returns CDR1 LNHNV and CDR2 YYDKDF (reference sequence). The ends were cut back, 0 bases at V and 4 bases at J, with 10 bases in the middle. CDR3 nucleotide sequence: TGTGCCACCAGCAGAGATCGGGCGTCATACGAGCAGTACTTC. Protein sequence: CATSRDRASYEQYF.

The rearrangement joins TRBV27 to TRBJ1-1, with D possibly matching TRBD1 (5 bases). CDR3 length: 14 amino acids. The germline gives CDR1 MNHEY, CDR2 SMNVEV (reference sequence). Trimming removed 4 bases at V and 1 base at J, with 10 bases between. The CDR3 nucleotides read TGTGCCAGCAGTTCGGCGGGGGGGAACACTGAAGCTTTCTTT. Its protein product is CASSSAGGNTEAFF.

V usage is TRBV5-6 and J usage is TRBJ1-5; D unclear. Germline CDR1 reads SGHDT; CDR2 reads YYEEEE. This CDR3 contains 13 residues. V shed 5 bases and J shed 7 bases, with 13 bases lying between them. The CDR3 nucleotides are TGTGCCAGCAGTCTCGGACGTAACCAGCCCCAGCATTTT. Protein: CASSLGRNQPQHF.

The chain links TRBV13 to TRBJ2-1; 9 positions match TRBD1. The ends lost 4 bases at V and 8 bases at J; junction bases unmatched: 9. Germline values: CDR1 PRHDT, CDR2 FYEKMQ (reference sequence). The CDR3 sequence is 15 residues long. CDR3 coding DNA: TGTGCCAGCAGCTCCCGGGACAGGGACATCCATGAGCAGTTCTTC. Protein product: CASSSRDRDIHEQFF.

This clone has just a few counts. The chain has TRBV5-1 and TRBJ2-1; tentatively, D is TRBD1 (6 bases). Germline-derived CDR1 and CDR2 are SGHRS and YFSETQ. Trimming took off 1 base at V and 8 bases at J, with 19 bases between the two ends. The CDR3 extends over 16 amino acids. CDR3 nucleotides: TGCGCCAGCAGCTTGACAGGACAGTTTTTACGCTATGAGCAGTTCTTC. Protein product: CASSLTGQFLRYEQFF.

The CDR3: CASSLGVSGRTGELFF. The CDR3 nucleotides read TGTGCCAGCAGCTTAGGTGTTAGCGGGAGAACCGGGGAGCTGTTTTTT. The chain is built from TRBV11-2 and TRBJ2-2; 9 nucleotides align to TRBD2. Germline V gene data show CDR1 as SGHAT and CDR2 as FQNNGV. CDR3 size: 16 residues. V dropped 1 base and J dropped 5; count of bases not matched to a gene: 5.

V and J are TRBV6-1 and TRBJ2-5; D may be TRBD2 (6 bases). Germline V gene data show CDR1 as MNHNS and CDR2 as SASEGT. V gave up 0 bases and J gave up 4 bases, with 12 bases separating them. The CDR3 spans 15 residues. CDR3 in amino acids: CASSEAPARGETQYF. The CDR3, as DNA: TGTGCCAGCAGTGAAGCCCCGGCGCGGGGAGAGACCCAGTACTTC.

This clone appeared once. This chain links TRBV27 with TRBJ2-5, with 9 nucleotides matching TRBD1. J gave up 4 bases and V 5 bases, and 5 bases lay outside the gene matches. CDR1 is MNHEY, CDR2 SMNVEV, per germline (reference sequence). CDR3 length: 14 residues. CDR3: CASSPGQGPETQYF. CDR3 coding DNA: TGTGCCAGCAGTCCGGGACAGGGTCCAGAGACCCAGTACTTC.

This clone has only a few counts. The chain couples TRBV10-3 to TRBJ2-2, with D tentatively TRBD2 (5 bases). CDR3 length: 13 residues. The V end lost 4 bases, the J end lost 4 bases, and 7 bases lay between the germline ends. Germline CDR1 is ENHRY and CDR2 is SYGVKD. CDR3 protein: CAISVRGTGELFF. The DNA for the CDR3 is TGTGCCATCAGTGTACGGGGCACCGGGGAGCTGTTTTTT.

The J gene is TRBJ2-7, the V gene TRBV27; D is unresolved. Per germline, CDR1 MNHEY and CDR2 SMNVEV (reference sequence). Trimming stripped 2 bases from V and 4 bases from J, with 12 bases between. The CDR3 is made up of 14 amino acids. For the CDR3, the DNA is TGTGCCAGCAGTTTAAGGTCCCCTGGGTACGAGCAGTACTTC. Encoded protein: CASSLRSPGYEQYF.

This clone was observed a few times. The rearrangement joins TRBV4-1 to TRBJ1-5; no firm D call. The V gene's germline CDR1 is MGHRA and CDR2 YSYEKL. This CDR3 spans 13 amino acids. Trimming pared 0 bases from V and 9 bases from J, leaving 9 bases between. The CDR3 loop reads CASSQDIEAPQHF. The CDR3 coding sequence is TGCGCCAGCAGCCAAGATATCGAAGCGCCCCAGCATTTT.

The V gene is TRBV13, the J gene TRBJ1-2; D not resolved. The CDR3 length is 12 residues. Germline lookup yields CDR1 PRHDT and CDR2 FYEKMQ (reference sequence). The V end lost 0 bases, the J end lost 10 bases, and 9 bases lay between the germline ends. CDR3 region: CASSLGSRDYTF. The CDR3 coding sequence is TGTGCCAGCAGCTTAGGATCCCGGGACTACACCTTC.

This clone was detected only a few times. The chain employs TRBV6-5 and TRBJ1-1, with TRBD1 as a possible D gene (6 bases). V shed 6 bases and J shed 6 bases, with 17 bases lying between them. CDR1 and CDR2 (germline): MNHEY, SVGAGI. The CDR3 length is 14 residues. The CDR3 region is CASSFREGGAEAFF. DNA of the CDR3: TGTGCCAGCAGCTTTCGGGAGGGGGGGGCTGAAGCTTTCTTT.

This chain uses TRBV6-6 with TRBJ2-1; 12 bases fit TRBD2. This CDR3 is built from 15 residues. V shed 5 bases, J shed 4 bases, and the junction held 3 bases outside the gene matches. CDR1 and CDR2 from the germline V gene are MNHNY and SVGAGI (reference sequence). The CDR3: CASSDLAGGYNEQFF. The CDR3 nucleotides are TGTGCCAGCAGTGATCTAGCGGGGGGGTACAATGAGCAGTTCTTC.

This clone was picked up one time. The chain links TRBV4-1 to TRBJ1-1; D unclear. This CDR3 is 12 amino acids long. With 0 bases removed from V and 9 bases from J, the gap between germline ends came to 8 bases. The V gene's germline CDR1 is MGHRA and CDR2 YSYEKL. DNA of the CDR3: TGCGCCAGCAGCCAAGATCCTCAGCAAGCTTTCTTT. Translated: CASSQDPQQAFF.